The rows below give T cell receptor beta chains drawn from one sample of a study of control samples from healthy donors and cancer patients. The assay was immunoSEQ multiplex PCR, and TCRdb's table has in-frame clones only and misses some. The table includes some 170,000 clones, 96% detected once. Sequencing input: blood. These receptors all stem from a woman in her thirties in good health. The conserved cysteine and the conserved F or W are not part of the CDR3 here. Fields, in order: J gene, V gene, CDR3 protein.

J gene: TRBJ2-7; V gene: TRBV6-5; CDR3 protein: ASSTPRNGAREQY
J gene: TRBJ2-2; V gene: TRBV11-3; CDR3 protein: ASSFSGRGELF
J gene: TRBJ2-5; V gene: TRBV4-1; CDR3 protein: ASSHERESGKGQETQY
J gene: TRBJ1-5; V gene: TRBV29-1; CDR3 protein: SVGQVSNQPQH
J gene: TRBJ2-7; V gene: TRBV2; CDR3 protein: ASRRDRGYEQY
J gene: TRBJ2-3; V gene: TRBV5-1; CDR3 protein: ASNLGGVADTQY
J gene: TRBJ2-7; V gene: TRBV28; CDR3 protein: ASSFSLAGTYEQY
J gene: TRBJ2-7; V gene: TRBV27; CDR3 protein: ASSLADRDYEQY
J gene: TRBJ2-7; V gene: TRBV3-1/TRBV3-2; CDR3 protein: ASSQELAASYEQY
J gene: TRBJ2-7; V gene: TRBV7-6; CDR3 protein: ASSLAVSSGGENEQY
J gene: TRBJ1-6; V gene: TRBV10-3; CDR3 protein: AISESAPGNSPLH
J gene: TRBJ1-2; V gene: TRBV6-6; CDR3 protein: ASSYGPQYGYT
J gene: TRBJ2-3; V gene: TRBV28; CDR3 protein: ASSFGSRDRDTDTQY
J gene: TRBJ2-5; V gene: TRBV6-5; CDR3 protein: ASSYFQGSETQY
J gene: TRBJ1-6; V gene: TRBV23-1; CDR3 protein: ASSQPAHKTKKNSPLH
J gene: TRBJ1-2; V gene: TRBV19; CDR3 protein: ASRPGWGGSANYGYT
J gene: TRBJ1-4; V gene: TRBV7-2; CDR3 protein: ASSLDGWGAEKLF
J gene: TRBJ1-6; V gene: TRBV5-4; CDR3 protein: ASIGGFTYNSPLH
J gene: TRBJ2-1; V gene: TRBV5-1; CDR3 protein: ASSLGPTTYNEQF
J gene: TRBJ2-3; V gene: TRBV9; CDR3 protein: ASSVRLTGDTQY
J gene: TRBJ1-2; V gene: TRBV28; CDR3 protein: ASSFSGAGYGYT
J gene: TRBJ2-5; V gene: TRBV6-6; CDR3 protein: ASSYPSTETQY
J gene: TRBJ2-2; V gene: TRBV7-8; CDR3 protein: ASSLLAGELF
J gene: TRBJ2-7; V gene: TRBV2; CDR3 protein: ASSVRRQTYEQY
J gene: TRBJ1-6; V gene: TRBV3-1/TRBV3-2; CDR3 protein: ASSQGDSRLFNSPLH
J gene: TRBJ2-6; V gene: TRBV30; CDR3 protein: AWRRSGANVLT
J gene: TRBJ1-1; V gene: TRBV6-6; CDR3 protein: ASSYWGNTEAF
J gene: TRBJ1-6; V gene: TRBV24-1; CDR3 protein: ATSGSGTGYSPLH
J gene: TRBJ1-1; V gene: TRBV5-1; CDR3 protein: ASSGDEVSTEAF
J gene: TRBJ2-7; V gene: TRBV3-1/TRBV3-2; CDR3 protein: ASSLRGASYEQY
J gene: TRBJ2-2; V gene: TRBV29-1; CDR3 protein: SVENPRAGGFTGELF
J gene: TRBJ1-2; V gene: TRBV19; CDR3 protein: ASSMSAGYGYT
J gene: TRBJ2-7; V gene: TRBV19; CDR3 protein: ASARAVGEQY
J gene: TRBJ2-5; V gene: TRBV19; CDR3 protein: ASSMTAVYQETQY
J gene: TRBJ2-7; V gene: TRBV19; CDR3 protein: ASSIYLGTGNYEQY
J gene: TRBJ2-7; V gene: TRBV28; CDR3 protein: ATSVGRRAYEQY
J gene: TRBJ2-7; V gene: TRBV7-9; CDR3 protein: ASTRDSSSFYEQY
J gene: TRBJ1-6; V gene: TRBV14; CDR3 protein: ASSQRRGTYNSPLH
J gene: TRBJ1-5; V gene: TRBV28; CDR3 protein: ASSIPASNQPQH
J gene: TRBJ2-3; V gene: TRBV7-9; CDR3 protein: ASSPTSGTQY
J gene: TRBJ2-6; V gene: TRBV5-1; CDR3 protein: ASSLEALGANVLT
J gene: TRBJ2-1; V gene: TRBV7-3; CDR3 protein: ASSSGSSGLAANNEQF
J gene: TRBJ2-1; V gene: TRBV10-2; CDR3 protein: ASSNSPRNEQF
J gene: TRBJ1-1; V gene: TRBV5-1; CDR3 protein: ASSLSRTGPTEAF
J gene: TRBJ2-7; V gene: TRBV10-3; CDR3 protein: AISLGPNGEQY
J gene: TRBJ1-4; V gene: TRBV15; CDR3 protein: ATSRGREGPLEKLF